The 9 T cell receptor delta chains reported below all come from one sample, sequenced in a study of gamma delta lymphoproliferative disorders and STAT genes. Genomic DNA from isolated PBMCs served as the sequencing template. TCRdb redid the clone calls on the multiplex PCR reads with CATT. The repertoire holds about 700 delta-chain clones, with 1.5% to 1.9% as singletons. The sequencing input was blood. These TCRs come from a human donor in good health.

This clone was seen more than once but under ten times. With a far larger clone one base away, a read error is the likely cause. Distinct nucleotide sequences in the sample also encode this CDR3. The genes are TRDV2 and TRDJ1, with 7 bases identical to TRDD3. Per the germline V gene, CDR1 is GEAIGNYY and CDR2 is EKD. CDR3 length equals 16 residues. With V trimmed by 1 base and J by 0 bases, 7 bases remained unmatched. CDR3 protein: CACDTLGGTYTDKLIF. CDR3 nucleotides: TGTGCCTGTGACACTCTGGGGGGGACATACACCGATAAACTCATCTTT.

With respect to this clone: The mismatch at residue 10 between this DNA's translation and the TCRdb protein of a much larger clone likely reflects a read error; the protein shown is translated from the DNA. The CDR3 coding sequence is TGTGCTCTTGGGGAAGGGTATGGCCCTTCCAAACTCATCTTT. This codes for CALGEGYGPSKLIF. The chain combines TRDV1 with TRDJ1; D perhaps matches TRDD2 (6 bases). The V gene's germline CDR1 is TSWWSYY and CDR2 QGS. This CDR3 is built from 14 residues. Trimming left V 2 bases short and J 8 bases short, with 15 bases between.

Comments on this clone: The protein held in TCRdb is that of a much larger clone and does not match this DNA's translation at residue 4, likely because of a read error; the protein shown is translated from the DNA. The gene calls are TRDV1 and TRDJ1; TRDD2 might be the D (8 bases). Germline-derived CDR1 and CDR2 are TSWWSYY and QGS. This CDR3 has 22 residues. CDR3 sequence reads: CALEEAFFLLVGYSGPTRGLIF. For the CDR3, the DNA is TGTGCTCTTGAGGAAGCTTTCTTCCTACTCGTGGGATACTCGGGGCCCACTAGGGGACTCATCTTT.

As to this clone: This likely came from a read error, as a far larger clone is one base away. The CDR3 sequence is CACDALGGTYTDKLIF. The CDR3 DNA reads as TGTGCCTGTGACGCTCTGGGGGGGACGTACACCGATAAACTCATCTTT. The chain recombines TRDV2 with TRDJ1; TRDD3 agrees at 7 bases. Germline V gene sequence: CDR1 GEAIGNYY, CDR2 EKD. The length of the CDR3 is 16 residues. The junction had 9 bases not matched to a gene; V was cut back by 3 bases and J by 0 bases.

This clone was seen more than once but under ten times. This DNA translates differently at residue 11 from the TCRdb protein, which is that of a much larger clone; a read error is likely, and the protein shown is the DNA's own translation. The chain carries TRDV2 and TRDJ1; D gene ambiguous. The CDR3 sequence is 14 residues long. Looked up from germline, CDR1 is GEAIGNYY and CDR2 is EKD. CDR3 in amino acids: CACDPLRDTDRLIF. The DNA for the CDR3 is TGTGCCTGTGACCCTTTGAGGGACACCGATAGACTCATCTTT.

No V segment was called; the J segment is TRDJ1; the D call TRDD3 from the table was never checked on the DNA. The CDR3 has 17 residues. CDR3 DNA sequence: TGTGCCTGTGACTTAGTACTGGGGGCCCAGTACACCGATAAACTCATCTTT. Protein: CACDLVLGAQYTDKLIF.

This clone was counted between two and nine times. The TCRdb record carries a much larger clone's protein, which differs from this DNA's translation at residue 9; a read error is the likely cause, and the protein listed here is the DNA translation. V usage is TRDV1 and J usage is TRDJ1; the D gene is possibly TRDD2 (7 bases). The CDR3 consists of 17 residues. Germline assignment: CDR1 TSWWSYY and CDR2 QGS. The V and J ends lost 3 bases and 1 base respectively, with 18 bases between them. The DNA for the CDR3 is TGTGCTCTTGGGGACCCCGCCTTCCTGGGGTCCACCGATAAACTCATCTTT. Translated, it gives CALGDPAFLGSTDKLIF.

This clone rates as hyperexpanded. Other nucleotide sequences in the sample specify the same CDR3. The CDR3 nucleotides are TGTGCCCCTCGTACTGGGGGATTAAAACTCATCTTT. Its translation: CAPRTGGLKLIF. The chain uses TRDV3 and TRDJ1; 10 bases match TRDD3. CDR1 and CDR2 (germline): TVYSNPD, GDNSRS (reference sequence). This CDR3 has 12 residues. The V and J ends lost 5 bases and 8 bases, in that order; junction bases with no gene match: 8.

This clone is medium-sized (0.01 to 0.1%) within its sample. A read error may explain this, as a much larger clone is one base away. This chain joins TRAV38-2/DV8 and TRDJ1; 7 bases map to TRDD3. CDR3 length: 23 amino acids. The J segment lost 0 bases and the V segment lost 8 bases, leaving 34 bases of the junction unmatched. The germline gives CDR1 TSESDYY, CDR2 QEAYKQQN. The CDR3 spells CAYRGLHNTGDQIRFRYTDKLIF. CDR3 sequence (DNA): TGTGCTTACCGAGGCCTCCACAATACTGGGGACCAAATCAGATTCCGTTACACCGATAAACTCATCTTT.